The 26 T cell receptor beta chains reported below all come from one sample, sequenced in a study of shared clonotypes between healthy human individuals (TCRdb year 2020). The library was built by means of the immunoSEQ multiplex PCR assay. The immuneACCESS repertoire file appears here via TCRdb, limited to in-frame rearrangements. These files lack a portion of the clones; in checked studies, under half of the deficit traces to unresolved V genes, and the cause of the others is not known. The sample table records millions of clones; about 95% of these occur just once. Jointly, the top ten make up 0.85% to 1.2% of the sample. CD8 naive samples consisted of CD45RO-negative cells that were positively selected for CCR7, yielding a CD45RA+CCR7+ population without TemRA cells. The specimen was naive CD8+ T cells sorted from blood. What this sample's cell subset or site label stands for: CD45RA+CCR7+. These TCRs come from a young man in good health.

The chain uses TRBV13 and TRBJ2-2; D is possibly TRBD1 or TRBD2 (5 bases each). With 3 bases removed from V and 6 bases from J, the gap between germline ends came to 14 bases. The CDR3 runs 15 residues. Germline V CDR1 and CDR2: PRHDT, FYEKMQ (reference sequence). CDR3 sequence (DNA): TGTGCCAGCAGCTTGGGACCCCTAGGGGCCGGGGAGCTGTTTTTT. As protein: CASSLGPLGAGELFF.

CDR3 DNA: TGTGCCAGCAGTCCACTAGCGGGGGGGCATAATACGCAGTATTTT. It codes for CASSPLAGGHNTQYF. The chain carries TRBV27 and TRBJ2-3, with 13 bases identical to TRBD2. V dropped 5 bases and J dropped 7; count of bases not matched to a gene: 6. The CDR3 totals 15 residues. CDR1 is MNHEY, CDR2 SMNVEV, per germline (reference sequence).

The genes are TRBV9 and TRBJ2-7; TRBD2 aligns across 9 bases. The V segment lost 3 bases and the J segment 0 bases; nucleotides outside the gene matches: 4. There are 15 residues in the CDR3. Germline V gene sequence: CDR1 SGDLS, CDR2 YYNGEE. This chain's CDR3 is CASSEYSGGSYEQYF. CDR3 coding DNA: TGTGCCAGCAGCGAATATAGCGGGGGCTCCTACGAGCAGTACTTC.

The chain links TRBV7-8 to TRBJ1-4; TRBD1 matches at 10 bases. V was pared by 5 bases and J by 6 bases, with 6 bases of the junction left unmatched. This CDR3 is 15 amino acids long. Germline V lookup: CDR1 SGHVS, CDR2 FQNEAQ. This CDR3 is CASSPGQGPYEKLFF. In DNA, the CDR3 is TGTGCCAGCAGCCCGGGACAGGGGCCGTATGAAAAACTGTTTTTT.

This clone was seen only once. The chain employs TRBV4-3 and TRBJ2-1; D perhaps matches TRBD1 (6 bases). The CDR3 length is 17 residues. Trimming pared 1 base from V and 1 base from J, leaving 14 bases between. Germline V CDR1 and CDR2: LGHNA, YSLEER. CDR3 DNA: TGCGCCAGCAGCCAAGGGTGGACAGCCTATTCCTACAATGAGCAGTTCTTC. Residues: CASSQGWTAYSYNEQFF.

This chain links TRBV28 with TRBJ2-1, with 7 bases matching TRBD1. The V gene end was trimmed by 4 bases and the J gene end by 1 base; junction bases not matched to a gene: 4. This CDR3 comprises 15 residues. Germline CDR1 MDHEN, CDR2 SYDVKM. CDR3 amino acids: CASSSPRGSYNEQFF. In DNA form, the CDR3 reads TGTGCCAGCAGTTCCCCCAGGGGGTCCTACAATGAGCAGTTCTTC.

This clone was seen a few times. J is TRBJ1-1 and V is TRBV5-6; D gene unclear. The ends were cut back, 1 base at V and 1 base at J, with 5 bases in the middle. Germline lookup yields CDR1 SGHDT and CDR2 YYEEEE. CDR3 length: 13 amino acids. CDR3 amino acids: CASSLFGNTEAFF. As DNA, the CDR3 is TGTGCCAGCAGCTTGTTCGGGAACACTGAAGCTTTCTTT.

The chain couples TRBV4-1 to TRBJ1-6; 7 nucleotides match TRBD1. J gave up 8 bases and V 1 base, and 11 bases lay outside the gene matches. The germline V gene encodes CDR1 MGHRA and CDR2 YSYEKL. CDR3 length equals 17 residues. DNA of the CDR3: TGCGCCAGCAGCCAAGTTCTGGACGTGACAGGGTATTCACCCCTCCACTTT. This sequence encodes CASSQVLDVTGYSPLHF.

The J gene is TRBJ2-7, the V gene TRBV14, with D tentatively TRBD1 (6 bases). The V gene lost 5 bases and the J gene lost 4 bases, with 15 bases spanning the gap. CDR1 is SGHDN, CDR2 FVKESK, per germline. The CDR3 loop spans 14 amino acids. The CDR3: CASSDQGFGYEQYF. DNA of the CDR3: TGTGCCAGCAGCGACCAGGGGTTCGGTTACGAGCAGTACTTC.

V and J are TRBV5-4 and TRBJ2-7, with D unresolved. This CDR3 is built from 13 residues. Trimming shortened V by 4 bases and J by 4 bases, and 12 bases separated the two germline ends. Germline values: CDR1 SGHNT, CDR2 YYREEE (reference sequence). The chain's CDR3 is CASSIGPGYEQYF. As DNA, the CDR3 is TGTGCCAGCAGCATCGGCCCTGGGTACGAGCAGTACTTC.

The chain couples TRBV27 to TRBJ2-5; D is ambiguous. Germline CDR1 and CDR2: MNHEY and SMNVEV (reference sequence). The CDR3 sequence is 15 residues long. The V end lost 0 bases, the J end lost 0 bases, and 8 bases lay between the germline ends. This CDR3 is CASSLSSRYQETQYF. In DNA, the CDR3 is TGTGCCAGCAGTTTATCGAGCAGGTACCAAGAGACCCAGTACTTC.

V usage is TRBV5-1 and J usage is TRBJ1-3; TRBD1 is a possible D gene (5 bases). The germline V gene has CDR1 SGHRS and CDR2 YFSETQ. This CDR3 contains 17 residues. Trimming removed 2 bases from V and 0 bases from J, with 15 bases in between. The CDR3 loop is CASSLTDSLSSGNTIYF. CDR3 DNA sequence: TGCGCCAGCAGCTTAACCGACAGTTTATCCTCTGGAAACACCATATATTTT.

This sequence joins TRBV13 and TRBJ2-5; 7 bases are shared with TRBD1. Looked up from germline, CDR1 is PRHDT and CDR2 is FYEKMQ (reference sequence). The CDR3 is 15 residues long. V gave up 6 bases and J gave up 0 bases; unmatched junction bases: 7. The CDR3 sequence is CASSLLGQYQETQYF. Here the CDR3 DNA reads TGTGCCAGCAGTTTATTGGGACAGTACCAAGAGACCCAGTACTTC.

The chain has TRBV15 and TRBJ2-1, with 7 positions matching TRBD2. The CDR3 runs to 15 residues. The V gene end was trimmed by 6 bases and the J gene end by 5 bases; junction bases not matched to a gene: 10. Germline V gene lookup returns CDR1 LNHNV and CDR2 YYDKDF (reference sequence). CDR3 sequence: CATSIPLAGDNEQFF. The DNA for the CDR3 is TGTGCCACCAGTATCCCTCTTGCGGGGGACAATGAGCAGTTCTTC.

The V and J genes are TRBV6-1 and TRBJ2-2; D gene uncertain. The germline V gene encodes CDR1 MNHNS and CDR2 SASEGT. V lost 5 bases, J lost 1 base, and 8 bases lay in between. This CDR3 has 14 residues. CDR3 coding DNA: TGTGCCAGCAGTCCAACTATGAACACCGGGGAGCTGTTTTTT. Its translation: CASSPTMNTGELFF.

CDR3 bases: TGTGCCAGCAGTGAGGACGTTGCGGGGGAAAACTACGAGCAGTACTTC. It translates to CASSEDVAGENYEQYF. The J gene is TRBJ2-7, the V gene TRBV2; 7 nucleotides line up with TRBD2. The V and J ends lost 3 bases and 3 bases, in that order; junction bases with no gene match: 11. The CDR3 extends over 16 amino acids. CDR1 is SNHLY, CDR2 FYNNEI, per germline.

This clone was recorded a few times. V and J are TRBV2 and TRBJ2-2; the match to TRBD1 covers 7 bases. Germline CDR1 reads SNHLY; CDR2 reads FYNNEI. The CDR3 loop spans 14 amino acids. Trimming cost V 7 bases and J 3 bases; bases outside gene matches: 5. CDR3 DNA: TGTGCCAGCACCCAAACAGGGGACACCGGGGAGCTGTTTTTT. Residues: CASTQTGDTGELFF.

DNA of the CDR3: TGTGCCAGCAGCTTCCAAACGGGACGGAATTTTTATGGCTACACCTTC. Translating gives CASSFQTGRNFYGYTF. The chain combines TRBV13 with TRBJ1-2, with D tentatively TRBD1 (5 bases). Germline CDR1 and CDR2: PRHDT and FYEKMQ (reference sequence). CDR3 length: 16 residues. The V end lost 3 bases, the J end lost 5 bases, and 19 bases lay between the germline ends.

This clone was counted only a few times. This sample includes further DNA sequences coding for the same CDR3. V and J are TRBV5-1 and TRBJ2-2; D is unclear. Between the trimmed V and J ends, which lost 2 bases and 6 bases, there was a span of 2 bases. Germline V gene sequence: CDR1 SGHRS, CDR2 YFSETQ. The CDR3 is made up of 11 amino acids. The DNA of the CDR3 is TGCGCCAGCAGCTTATCCGGGGAGCTGTTTTTT. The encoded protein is CASSLSGELFF.

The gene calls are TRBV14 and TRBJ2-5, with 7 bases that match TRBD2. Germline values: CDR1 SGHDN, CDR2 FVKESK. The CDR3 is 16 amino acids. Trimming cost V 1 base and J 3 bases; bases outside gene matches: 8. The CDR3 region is CASSQVRIRGEETQYF. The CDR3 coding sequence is TGTGCCAGCAGCCAAGTCCGGATACGGGGGGAAGAGACCCAGTACTTC.

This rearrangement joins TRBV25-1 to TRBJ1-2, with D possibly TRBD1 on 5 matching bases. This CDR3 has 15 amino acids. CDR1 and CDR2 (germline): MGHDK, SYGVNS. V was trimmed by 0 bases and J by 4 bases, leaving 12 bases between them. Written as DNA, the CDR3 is TGTGCCAGCAGTGAATACGGGGGAGGCCTCTATGGCTACACCTTC. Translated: CASSEYGGGLYGYTF.

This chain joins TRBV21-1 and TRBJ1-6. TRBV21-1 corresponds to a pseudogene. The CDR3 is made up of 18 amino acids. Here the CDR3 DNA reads TGTGCCAGCCGAAGAGCCACGGGGACCAGCTCCTATAATTCACCCCTCCACTTT. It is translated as CASRRATGTSSYNSPLHF.

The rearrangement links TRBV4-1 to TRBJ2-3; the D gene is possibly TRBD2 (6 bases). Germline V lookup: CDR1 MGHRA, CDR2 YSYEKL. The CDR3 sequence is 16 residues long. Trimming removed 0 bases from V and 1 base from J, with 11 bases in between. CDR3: CASSQDWGEGTDTQYF. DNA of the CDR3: TGCGCCAGCAGCCAAGATTGGGGGGAGGGCACAGATACGCAGTATTTT.

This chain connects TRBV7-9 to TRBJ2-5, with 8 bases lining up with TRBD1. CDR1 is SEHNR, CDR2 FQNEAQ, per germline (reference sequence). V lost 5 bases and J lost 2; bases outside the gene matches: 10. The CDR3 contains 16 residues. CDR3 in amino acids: CASSDASQGAQETQYF. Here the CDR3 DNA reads TGTGCCAGCAGCGACGCTAGTCAGGGGGCGCAAGAGACCCAGTACTTC.

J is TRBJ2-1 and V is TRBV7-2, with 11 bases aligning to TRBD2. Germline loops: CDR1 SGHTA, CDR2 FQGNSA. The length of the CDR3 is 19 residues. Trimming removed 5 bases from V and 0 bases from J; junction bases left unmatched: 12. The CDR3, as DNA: TGTGCCAGCAGCGTGGGGCTAGCGGGAGGTTTAAGCTCCTACAATGAGCAGTTCTTC. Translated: CASSVGLAGGLSSYNEQFF.

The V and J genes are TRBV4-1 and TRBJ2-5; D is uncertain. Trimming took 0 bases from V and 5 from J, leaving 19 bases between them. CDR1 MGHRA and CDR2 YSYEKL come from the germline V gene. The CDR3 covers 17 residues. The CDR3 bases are TGCGCCAGCAGCCAAGATCTGGCTCCCAACGTAGGGGAGACCCAGTACTTC. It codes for CASSQDLAPNVGETQYF.